This TCR beta chain is from a study of CD8 T cells in ankylosing spondylitis. With molecular barcodes, quantitative 5'-RACE was used to make the TCR beta libraries. TCRdb re-derived calls from the 5' RACE reads in MiXCR, one entry per CDR3 protein. The profile shows more than 600,000 distinct CDR3 sequences, 15% to 20% of them singletons. Study-level results: Blood of patients with ankylosing spondylitis appeared to be characterized by a TCR beta motif of several highly homologous variants. Within matched ankylosing spondylitis synovial fluid, disease-linked clones were reportedly significantly enriched.

Concerning this clonotype itself: Its antigen is not identified.

The V gene lost 3 bases and the J gene lost 1 base, with 6 bases spanning the gap. The CDR3 consists of 13 residues. Germline CDR1 is LGHDT and CDR2 is YNNKEL (reference sequence). Sequenced material: blood, either unsorted or a sorted T cell fraction (not recorded which). The chain links TRBV3-1 to TRBJ1-1, with unresolved D. This receptor was identified in a male donor with ankylosing spondylitis. CDR3 amino acids: CASSHLTNTEAFF. In DNA, the CDR3 is TGTGCCAGCAGCCATTTAACGAACACTGAAGCTTTCTTT.